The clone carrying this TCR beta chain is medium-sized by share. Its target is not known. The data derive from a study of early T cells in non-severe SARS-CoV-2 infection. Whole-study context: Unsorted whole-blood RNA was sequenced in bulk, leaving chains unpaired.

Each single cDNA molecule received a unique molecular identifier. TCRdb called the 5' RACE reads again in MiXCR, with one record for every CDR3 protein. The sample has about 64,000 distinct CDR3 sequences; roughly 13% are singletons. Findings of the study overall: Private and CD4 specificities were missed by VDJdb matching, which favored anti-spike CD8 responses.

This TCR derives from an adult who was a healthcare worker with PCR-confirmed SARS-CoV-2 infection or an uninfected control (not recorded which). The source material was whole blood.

In DNA, the CDR3 is TGTGCCAGCAGTCGATACAGGGTCCAGCGAACTAATGAAAAACTGTTTTTT. It specifies CASSRYRVQRTNEKLFF. The chain carries TRBV6-5 and TRBJ1-4; possibly TRBD1 for D (6 bases). The CDR3 runs to 17 residues. The V end was cut by 5 bases, the J end by 1 base, with 17 bases between. CDR1 MNHEY and CDR2 SVGAGI come from the germline V gene.